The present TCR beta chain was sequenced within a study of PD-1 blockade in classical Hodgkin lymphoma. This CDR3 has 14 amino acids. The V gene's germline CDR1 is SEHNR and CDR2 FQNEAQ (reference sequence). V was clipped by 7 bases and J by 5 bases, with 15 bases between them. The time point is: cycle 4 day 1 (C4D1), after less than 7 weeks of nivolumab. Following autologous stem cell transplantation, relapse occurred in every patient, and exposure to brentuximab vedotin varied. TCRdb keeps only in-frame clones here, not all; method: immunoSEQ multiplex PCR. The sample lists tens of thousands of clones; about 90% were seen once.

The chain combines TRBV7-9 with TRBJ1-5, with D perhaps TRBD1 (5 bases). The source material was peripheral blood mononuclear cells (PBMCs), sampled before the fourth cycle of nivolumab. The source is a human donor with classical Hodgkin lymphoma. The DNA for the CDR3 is TGTGCCAGCACCGTCGGGGGAGGGGATCAGCCCCAGCATTTT. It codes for CASTVGGGDQPQHF.